The 6 T cell receptor beta chains below all came from one sample that was sequenced in a study of T-cell memory formation after mild COVID-19. TCRdb re-analysed the 5' RACE reads in MiXCR, keeping a single row per CDR3 protein. The sample has about 310,000 distinct CDR3 sequences, roughly a fifth seen once. Sequencing was performed on PBMCs or a T cell subset sorted from them (not recorded which). The receptor set was obtained from a man younger than 30 who had mild COVID-19 (a few samples of this study predate the infection). Cell type and time point are not known.

The chain carries TRBV6-2 or TRBV6-3 and TRBJ2-3; perhaps TRBD2 as D (7 bases). The germline gives CDR1 MNHEY, CDR2 SVGEGT. This CDR3 is built from 16 residues. V was shortened by 4 bases and J by 0 bases, with 14 bases between the two germline ends. CDR3 amino acids: CASSSVGGASTDTQYF. CDR3 nucleotide sequence: TGTGCCAGCAGTTCGGTTGGGGGGGCTAGCACAGATACGCAGTATTTT.

This clonotype was counted between two and nine times. The rearrangement joins TRBV12-3 or TRBV12-4 to TRBJ1-2; TRBD1 matches at 7 bases. This CDR3 contains 14 residues. The ends lost 0 bases at V and 8 bases at J; junction bases unmatched: 6. CDR3: CASSLASPGQGYTF. Here the CDR3 DNA reads TGTGCCAGCAGTTTAGCTTCCCCGGGACAGGGCTACACCTTC.

This clonotype turned up a few times. The rearrangement uses TRBV5-8 and TRBJ2-3; D assignment may be TRBD1 or TRBD2 (5 bases each). V gave up 7 bases and J gave up 7 bases, with 10 bases separating them. This CDR3 has 11 residues. Germline CDR1 SGHTS, CDR2 YDEGEE. The CDR3: CASGGRNTQYF. CDR3 in DNA: TGTGCCAGCGGGGGAAGAAATACGCAGTATTTT.

This clonotype was seen once. V and J are TRBV19 and TRBJ1-6, with 9 bases fitting TRBD1. This CDR3 contains 13 residues. V trimming: 5 bases; J trimming: 8 bases; junction bases outside the gene matches: 1. Germline CDR1 and CDR2: LNHDA and SQIVND (reference sequence). The CDR3 DNA sequence: TGTGCCAGTAGTGGACAGGGGCATTCACCCCTCCACTTT. As protein: CASSGQGHSPLHF.

This chain joins TRBV6-2 or TRBV6-3 and TRBJ1-2; tentatively, D is TRBD1 (6 bases). The CDR3 spans 16 residues. The ends were cut back, 5 bases at V and 1 base at J, with 17 bases in the middle. From germline, CDR1 is MNHEY and CDR2 SVGEGT. CDR3 loop: CASSPTSGGRNYGYTF. DNA of the CDR3: TGTGCCAGCAGTCCTACGTCGGGGGGCCGTAACTATGGCTACACCTTC.

In this sample, this clonotype turned up many times. The rearrangement links TRBV5-1 to TRBJ2-7; 8 bases align to TRBD1. The V gene's germline CDR1 is SGHRS and CDR2 YFSETQ. CDR3 size: 15 residues. The junction had 5 bases not matched to a gene; V was cut back by 0 bases and J by 3 bases. The CDR3 DNA reads as TGCGCCAGCAGCTTGGGCGGGGACAGGATCTACGAGCAGTACTTC. This codes for CASSLGGDRIYEQYF.